A selection of T cell receptor beta chains follows, all from one sample in a study of CD8 T cells in ankylosing spondylitis. TCRdb itself ran the 5' RACE reads through MiXCR, one entry per CDR3 protein. The repertoire has 300,000 to 350,000 distinct CDR3 sequences, around 20% of them found once; the top ten carry approximately 3.7%. The sequenced sample consisted of blood, either unsorted or a sorted T cell fraction (not recorded which). Every receptor here comes from a female donor with ankylosing spondylitis or in good health (not recorded which). CDR3s include the opening cysteine and the closing phenylalanine or tryptophan.

v_call cdr3_aa
TRBV11-2 CASSLSGTGQETQYF
TRBV19 CASSTGTVLNEQYF
TRBV20-1 CSARDQGRTSGTGANVLTF
TRBV12-3/TRBV12-4 CASSSIVTDLGGYTF
TRBV12-3/TRBV12-4 CASSGQGRITEAFF
TRBV9 CASSVTGYNPPEYF
TRBV20-1 CSASLSSGRGTDTQYF
TRBV5-1 CASSPTVKVYEQYF
TRBV4-3 CASSQAVAGVHEQFF
TRBV5-1 CASNIGLAKNNEQFF
TRBV5-1 CASSLGRYSPLHF
TRBV29-1 CSVEETGSGETQYF
TRBV6-1 CASRIGQGSGTEAFF
TRBV5-1 CASSFPGDGYTF
TRBV12-5 CASGPSGYQPQHF
TRBV20-1 CSAKAVDMYF
TRBV6-1 CASSRDGNSYEQYF
TRBV20-1 CSAKSGLAGADTQYF
TRBV10-3 CAIKSGGLNFADTQYF
TRBV28 CASSWDSSGSRNEQFF
TRBV29-1 CSVEGYETQYF
TRBV12-3/TRBV12-4 CASSLASGEPGELFF
TRBV10-3 CAISEWGTSLGNTGELFF
TRBV20-1 CSASHRQSSYNEQFF
TRBV5-8 CASRSLAAITDTQYF
TRBV12-3/TRBV12-4 CASSRQGGDEKLFF
TRBV5-6 CASSLVGTSYEQYF
TRBV7-2 CASSFRGTSFGEQFF
TRBV10-3 CAISESGAGGLDTQYF
TRBV19 CASSIETGVYEQYF
TRBV20-1 CSAREDAYEQYF
TRBV7-2 CASSLLSGSPETQYF
TRBV5-1 CASSPGLAGAYNEQFF
TRBV12-3/TRBV12-4 CASSFRRHGGGNTIYF
TRBV20-1 CSALSYEQYF
TRBV20-1 CSATAGSSYNEQFF
TRBV20-1 CSARLDSNIQYF
TRBV2 CASAAYLALEQYF
TRBV7-8 CASTQLGGGGGETQYF
TRBV6-2/TRBV6-3 CASSYSGINQQFF
TRBV9 CASSVKSVRERERNEQFF
TRBV2 CASRTGVGQPQHF
TRBV5-4 CASSEGVGSPLHF
TRBV7-2 CASCLVGANEQYF
TRBV7-2 CASSLDHLADTQYF
TRBV5-1 CASRSGDTQYF